Presented here are 3 T cell receptor beta chains from one specimen sequenced in a study of blood T cell repertoires in COVID-19. TCRdb's copy holds only in-frame clones and misses some; the assay was immunoSEQ multiplex PCR. The sample contains around 200,000 clones, more than 70% of which appear only once. The sequenced material came from peripheral blood. The receptors shown here come from a man between 18 and 29 years old with active or convalescent COVID-19.

The chain carries TRBV25-1 and TRBJ1-3; 10 nucleotides agree with TRBD1. The CDR3 consists of 15 residues. Per germline, CDR1 MGHDK and CDR2 SYGVNS. V was clipped by 5 bases and J by 3 bases; unmatched bases: 4. The CDR3: CASSQTGGYGNTIYF. DNA for the CDR3: TGTGCCAGCAGTCAGACAGGGGGCTATGGAAACACCATATATTTT.

The V call is TRBV6-2 or TRBV6-3, the J call TRBJ2-7; D perhaps matches TRBD1 (6 bases). The length of the CDR3 is 17 residues. With 6 bases removed from V and 6 bases from J, the gap between germline ends came to 27 bases. CDR1 is MNHEY and CDR2 is SVGEGT in the germline V gene. The CDR3 bases are TGTGCCAGCAGCTGCAACACGGGGACAACTCGTTCGTGCGAGCAGTACTTC. Protein sequence: CASSCNTGTTRSCEQYF.

This clone was seen only once. V is TRBV5-5 and J is TRBJ1-2; 7 bases map to TRBD1. Germline V lookup: CDR1 SGHKS, CDR2 YYEKEE (reference sequence). CDR3 length: 14 amino acids. V gave up 5 bases and J gave up 4 bases; unmatched junction bases: 8. The CDR3 DNA reads TGTGCCAGCAGATACACAGGGGACGGCTATGGCTACACCTTC. Residues: CASRYTGDGYGYTF.